The clone carrying this T cell receptor (beta chain) was seen more than once but under ten times. The CDR3 runs to 15 residues. Germline lookup yields CDR1 MNHNY and CDR2 SVGAGI (reference sequence). The J segment lost 5 bases and the V segment lost 0 bases, leaving 6 bases of the junction unmatched. The study tagged each TCR cDNA molecule with a unique molecular identifier. TCRdb reanalysed the 5' RACE reads using MiXCR and keeps one entry per CDR3 protein. Of some 110,000 distinct CDR3 sequences in the sample, 10% to 15% were seen once. Time point here: blood at routine non-recurrence follow-up after resection. Whole RNA from tumor, nontumor lung or frozen PBMC was sequenced unsorted. The entry originates in a study of spatial heterogeneity in lung cancer. Across the whole study: After resection, follow-up PBMC samples were sequenced when available, at a median of roughly 24 months later. There were consistently more beta-chain sequences detected than alpha-chain sequences.

The receptor's source is a male donor with early-stage non-small cell lung cancer. V and J are TRBV6-6 and TRBJ2-5, with 7 bases lining up with TRBD2. The specimen was PBMCs, collected at follow-up. In DNA, the CDR3 is TGTGCCAGCAGTTACTCGCGCAGGGAGGGGGAGACCCAGTACTTC. As protein: CASSYSRREGETQYF.